This T cell receptor (beta chain) was captured by sequencing in a study of T-cell memory formation after mild COVID-19. The CDR3 consists of 17 residues. Trimming took 5 bases from V and 0 from J; bases not matched to a gene: 9. TCRdb called the 5' RACE reads again in MiXCR, with one record for every CDR3 protein. The table includes roughly 300,000 distinct CDR3 sequences, approximately 8% detected once. This rearrangement joins TRBV12-3 or TRBV12-4 to TRBJ2-4, with 8 bases aligning to TRBD1. This sequence was found in a man between 18 and 29 years old who had mild COVID-19 (a few samples of this study predate the infection). Cell type and time point are not known. Source material: PBMCs or a T cell subset sorted from them (not recorded which). CDR3 loop: CASSPRQGPLAKNIQYF. In DNA, the CDR3 is TGTGCCAGCAGTCCCCGACAGGGGCCCTTAGCCAAAAACATTCAGTACTTC.